This TCR beta chain is drawn from a study of blood T cell repertoires in COVID-19. Study summary: T cells, B-cell-depleted T cells, or PBMCs provided the cDNA or gDNA that served as material.

V lost 5 bases to trimming and J lost 2 bases; unmatched junction nucleotides: 6. The germline CDR1 and CDR2 sequences are SGHTA and FQGTGA. The CDR3 is 15 residues long. Assay used: immunoSEQ multiplex PCR; TCRdb lists only in-frame clones, some missing. The table includes 150,000 to 170,000 clones, more than 75% detected once. The clonotype comes from a woman aged 60 to 75 with COVID-19, enrolled during active disease. V and J are TRBV7-3 and TRBJ2-1, with TRBD2 matching 7 bases. Sequencing used peripheral blood. CDR3 protein: CASSTGGSTYNEQFF. The DNA of the CDR3 is TGTGCCAGCAGCACGGGAGGTTCTACCTACAATGAGCAGTTCTTC.